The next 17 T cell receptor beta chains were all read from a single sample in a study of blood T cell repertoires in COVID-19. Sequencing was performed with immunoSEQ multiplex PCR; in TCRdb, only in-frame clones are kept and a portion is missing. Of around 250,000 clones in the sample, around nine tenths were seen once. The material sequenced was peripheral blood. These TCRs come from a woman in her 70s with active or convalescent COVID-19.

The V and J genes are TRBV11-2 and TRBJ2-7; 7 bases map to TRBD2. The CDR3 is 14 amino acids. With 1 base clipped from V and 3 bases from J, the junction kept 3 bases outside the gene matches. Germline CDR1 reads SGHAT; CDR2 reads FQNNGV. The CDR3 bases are TGTGCCAGCAGCTTAGTTCCGGGGGGCTACGAGCAGTACTTC. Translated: CASSLVPGGYEQYF. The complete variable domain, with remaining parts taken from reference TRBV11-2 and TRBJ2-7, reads EAGVAQSPRYKIIEKRQSVAFWCNPISGHATLYWYQQILGQGPKLLIQFQNNGVVDDSQLPKDRFSAERLKGVDSTLKIQPAKLEDSAVYLCASSLVPGGYEQYFGPGTRLTVT.

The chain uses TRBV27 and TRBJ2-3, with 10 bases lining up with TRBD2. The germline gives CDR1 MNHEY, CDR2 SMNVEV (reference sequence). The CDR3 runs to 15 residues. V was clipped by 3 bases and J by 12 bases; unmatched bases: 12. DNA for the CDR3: TGTGCCAGCAGTTTGGCTAGCGGGGGCCTTGGCCCACAGTATTTT. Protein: CASSLASGGLGPQYF.

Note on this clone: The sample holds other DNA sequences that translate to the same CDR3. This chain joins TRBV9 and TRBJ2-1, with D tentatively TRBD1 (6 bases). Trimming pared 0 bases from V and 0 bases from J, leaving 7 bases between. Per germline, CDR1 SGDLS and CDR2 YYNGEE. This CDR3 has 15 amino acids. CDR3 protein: CASSVGGGSYNEQFF. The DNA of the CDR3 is TGTGCCAGCAGCGTAGGAGGGGGCTCCTACAATGAGCAGTTCTTC. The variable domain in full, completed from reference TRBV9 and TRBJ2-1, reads DSGVTQTPKHLITATGQRVTLRCSPRSGDLSVYWYQQSLDQGLQFLIQYYNGEERAKGNILERFSAQQFPDLHSELNLSSLELGDSALYFCASSVGGGSYNEQFFGPGTRLTVL.

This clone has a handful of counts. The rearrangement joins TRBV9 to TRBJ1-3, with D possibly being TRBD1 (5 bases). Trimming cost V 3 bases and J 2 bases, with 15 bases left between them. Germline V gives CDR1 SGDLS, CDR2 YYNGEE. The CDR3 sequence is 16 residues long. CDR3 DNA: TGTGCCAGCAGCGCTACGCCGGGGGTCGCTGGAAACACCATATATTTT. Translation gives CASSATPGVAGNTIYF.

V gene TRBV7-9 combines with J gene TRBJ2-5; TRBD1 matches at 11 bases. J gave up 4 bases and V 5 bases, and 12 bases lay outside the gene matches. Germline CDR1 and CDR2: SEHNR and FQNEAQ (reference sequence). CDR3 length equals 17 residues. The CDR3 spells CASSRESPDRGRETQYF. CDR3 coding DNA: TGTGCCAGCAGCCGTGAATCCCCGGACAGGGGGCGAGAGACCCAGTACTTC. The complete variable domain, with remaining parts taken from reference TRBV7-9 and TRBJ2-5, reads DTGVSQNPRHKITKRGQNVTFRCDPISEHNRLYWYRQTLGQGPEFLTYFQNEAQLEKSRLLSDRFSAERPKGSFSTLEIQRTEQGDSAMYLCASSRESPDRGRETQYFGPGTRLLVL.

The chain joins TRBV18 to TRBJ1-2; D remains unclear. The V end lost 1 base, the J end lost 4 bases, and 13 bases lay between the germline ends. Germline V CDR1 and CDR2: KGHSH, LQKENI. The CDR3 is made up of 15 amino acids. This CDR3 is CASSPLPGDVYGYTF. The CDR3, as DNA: TGTGCCAGCTCACCACTCCCCGGAGACGTCTATGGCTACACCTTC.

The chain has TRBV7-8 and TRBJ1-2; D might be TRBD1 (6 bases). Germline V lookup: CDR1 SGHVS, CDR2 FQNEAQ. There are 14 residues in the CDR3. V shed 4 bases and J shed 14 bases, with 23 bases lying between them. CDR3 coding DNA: TGTGCCAGCAGCTCCAGGGGCGGAGATATGGCTAGAACCTTC. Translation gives CASSSRGGDMARTF.

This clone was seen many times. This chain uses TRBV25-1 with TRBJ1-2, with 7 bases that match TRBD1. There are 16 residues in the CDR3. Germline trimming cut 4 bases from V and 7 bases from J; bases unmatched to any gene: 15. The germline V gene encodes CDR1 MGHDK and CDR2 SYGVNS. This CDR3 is CASSVSTDRRGGGYTF. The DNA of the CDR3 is TGTGCCAGCAGTGTCTCTACGGACAGGAGAGGGGGTGGCTACACCTTC.

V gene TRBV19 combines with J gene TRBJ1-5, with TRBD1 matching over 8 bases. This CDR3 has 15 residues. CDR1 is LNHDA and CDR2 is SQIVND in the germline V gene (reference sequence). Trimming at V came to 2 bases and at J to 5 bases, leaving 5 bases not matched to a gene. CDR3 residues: CASSISDRVYQPQHF. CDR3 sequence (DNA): TGTGCCAGTAGTATATCGGACAGGGTCTATCAGCCCCAGCATTTT.

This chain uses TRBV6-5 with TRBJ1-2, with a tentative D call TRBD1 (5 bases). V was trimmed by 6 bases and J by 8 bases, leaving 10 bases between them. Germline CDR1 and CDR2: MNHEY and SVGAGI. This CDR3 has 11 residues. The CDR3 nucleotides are TGTGCCAGCAGGGGGCCTTCAGGCTACACCTTC. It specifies CASRGPSGYTF.

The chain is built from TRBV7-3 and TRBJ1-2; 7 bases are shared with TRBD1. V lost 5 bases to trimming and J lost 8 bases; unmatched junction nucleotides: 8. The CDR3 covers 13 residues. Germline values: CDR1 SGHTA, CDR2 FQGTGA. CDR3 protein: CASSQTDRDGYTF. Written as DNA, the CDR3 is TGTGCCAGCAGCCAAACCGACAGGGACGGCTACACCTTC.

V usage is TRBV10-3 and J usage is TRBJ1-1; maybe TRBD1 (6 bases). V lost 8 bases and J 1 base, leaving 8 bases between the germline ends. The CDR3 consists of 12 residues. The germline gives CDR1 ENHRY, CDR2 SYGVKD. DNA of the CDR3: TGTGCCATCGCGACAGGGAACACTGAAGCTTTCTTT. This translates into CAIATGNTEAFF.

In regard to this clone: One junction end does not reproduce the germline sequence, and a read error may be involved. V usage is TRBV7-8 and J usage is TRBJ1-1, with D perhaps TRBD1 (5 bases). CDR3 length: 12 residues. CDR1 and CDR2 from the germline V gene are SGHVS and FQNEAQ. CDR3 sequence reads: CASSSSLRAHQF. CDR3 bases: TGTGCCAGCAGCTCGTCACTCAGGGCCCACCAATTT.

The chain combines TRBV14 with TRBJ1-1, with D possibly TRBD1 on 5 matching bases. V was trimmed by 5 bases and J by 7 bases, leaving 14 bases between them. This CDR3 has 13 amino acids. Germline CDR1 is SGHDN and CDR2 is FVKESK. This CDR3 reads CASSRDRSSEAFF. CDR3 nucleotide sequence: TGTGCCAGCAGCAGAGACAGAAGTAGTGAAGCTTTCTTT. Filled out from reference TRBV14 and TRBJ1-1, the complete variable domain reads EAGVTQFPSHSVIEKGQTVTLRCDPISGHDNLYWYRRVMGKEIKFLLHFVKESKQDESGMPNNRFLAERTGGTYSTLKVQPAELEDSGVYFCASSRDRSSEAFFGQGTRLTVV.

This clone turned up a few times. The CDR3 loop reads CASTLGQTAHEKLFF. The CDR3 nucleotides are TGTGCCAGTACCCTCGGACAGACAGCCCATGAAAAACTGTTTTTT. V usage is TRBV19 and J usage is TRBJ1-4; D is perhaps TRBD1 (6 bases). CDR3 length: 15 amino acids. CDR1 and CDR2 (germline): LNHDA, SQIVND (reference sequence). Trimming left V 7 bases short and J 6 bases short, with 18 bases between.

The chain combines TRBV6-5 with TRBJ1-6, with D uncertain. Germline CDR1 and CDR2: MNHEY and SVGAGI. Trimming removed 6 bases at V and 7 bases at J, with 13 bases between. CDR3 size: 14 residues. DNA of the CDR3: TGTGCCAGCAGGCTCGCCGGGAAAAATTCACCCCTCCACTTT. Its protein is CASRLAGKNSPLHF.

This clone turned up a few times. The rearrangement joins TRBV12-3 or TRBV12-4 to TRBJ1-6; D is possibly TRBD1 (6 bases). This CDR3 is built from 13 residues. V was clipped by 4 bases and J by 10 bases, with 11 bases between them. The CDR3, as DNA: TGTGCCAGCAGTTCTTTACAGGGATCACCCCTCCACTTT. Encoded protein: CASSSLQGSPLHF.